This is a list of T cell receptor beta chains from one sample in a study of CD8+ T cells in alopecia areata. Method: immunoSEQ multiplex PCR; TCRdb's copy keeps in-frame clones and lacks some. The sample consists of about 270,000 clones, around 64% of them appearing once. Sequencing used CD4+ T cells sorted from blood, obtained at week 52, from a patient treated with tofacitinib. Receptors were obtained from a human donor with alopecia areata. The CDR3 runs from the conserved cysteine through the conserved F or W. Each record gives: clone size, D gene, V gene, J gene, CDR3 DNA, CDR3 protein. D genes are given only for firm matches. Rows may omit the clone size; those that give it use once, few, many or a size class.

.	.	TRBV7-2	TRBJ2-2	TGTGCCAGCAGCCTTAACACCGGGGAGCTGTTTTTT	CASSLNTGELFF
.	.	TRBV30	TRBJ1-2	TGTGCCTGGAGTCTATCGGCCAGGCGGCTCTTTAACTATGGCTACACCTTC	CAWSLSARRLFNYGYTF
.	.	TRBV7-2	TRBJ1-1	TGTGCCAGCAGCGTAAGGGGCCCGCCTGAAGCTTTCTTT	CASSVRGPPEAFF
few	TRBD1	TRBV29-1	TRBJ2-3	TGCAGCGTTGCCCGGGACAGGGGTATAGATACGCAGTATTTT	CSVARDRGIDTQYF
.	.	TRBV4-3	TRBJ1-3	TGCGCCAGCAGCCAAGAGTGGTCGTCTGGAAACACCATATATTTT	CASSQEWSSGNTIYF
few	TRBD2	TRBV5-1	TRBJ2-7	TGCGCCAGCAGCTTGGTGCGGGGGGCCGCCTACGAGCAGTACTTC	CASSLVRGAAYEQYF
.	.	TRBV13	TRBJ2-4	TGTGCCAGCAGCTTAGGCTTACAGAGGGGGAACGCCAAAAACATTCAGTACTTC	CASSLGLQRGNAKNIQYF
.	.	TRBV18	TRBJ1-6	TGTGCCAGCTCCCTAAAGCGGGGGTGGGATAATTCACCCCTCCACTTT	CASSLKRGWDNSPLHF
once	TRBD2	TRBV4-1	TRBJ2-3	TGCGCCAGCAGCCCCCTCGATCCTAGCGGGGGGGCTGCAGATACGCAGTATTTT	CASSPLDPSGGAADTQYF
.	.	TRBV7-6	TRBJ2-5	TGTGCCAGCAGCTCAGTAGAGACCCAGTACTTC	CASSSVETQYF
few	TRBD1	TRBV29-1	TRBJ1-6	TGCAGCGCCCGACAGGGCGTCGATTCACCCCTCCACTTT	CSARQGVDSPLHF
.	TRBD1	TRBV5-1	TRBJ2-5	TGCGCCAGCAACAGGGGGCCGGAGGAGACCCAGTACTTC	CASNRGPEETQYF
few	TRBD1	TRBV15	TRBJ1-2	TGTGCCACCAGCAGAGATCGGGCAGGGGGCGCATCTGGCTACACCTTC	CATSRDRAGGASGYTF
.	.	TRBV7-7	TRBJ2-1	TGTGCTAGCAGCTTGGGGACCCATAACAATGAGCAGTTCTTC	CASSLGTHNNEQFF
.	TRBD1	TRBV11-2	TRBJ1-2	TGTGCCAGCAGCCAGGGACAGTGGTATGGCTACACCTTC	CASSQGQWYGYTF
.	.	TRBV29-1	TRBJ1-1	TGCAGCGTGAGGACGGGGAACACTGAAGCTTTCTTT	CSVRTGNTEAFF
.	TRBD1	TRBV29-1	TRBJ2-3	TGCAGCGTTGGAAGGGGGCGGGCAGATACGCAGTATTTT	CSVGRGRADTQYF
.	.	TRBV19	TRBJ1-1	TGTGCCAGTAGTATAGGCGGGCAGAACACTGAAGCTTTCTTT	CASSIGGQNTEAFF
.	.	TRBV4-3	TRBJ1-6	TGCGCCAGCAGCCAAGATGGGTTCCCTGCCGTCCCCCTCCACTTT	CASSQDGFPAVPLHF
.	TRBD1	TRBV6-5	TRBJ2-7	TGTGCCAGCAGTTTAACCGGGACAGCCTCCTACGAGCAGTACTTC	CASSLTGTASYEQYF
.	TRBD2	TRBV4-2	TRBJ2-7	TGTGCCAGCAGCCACAGGGAGGGCGAGCAGTACTTC	CASSHREGEQYF
.	.	TRBV6-1	TRBJ2-3	TGTGCCAGCAGTGAAGCTGAAACGCAGTATTTT	CASSEAETQYF
.	.	TRBV2	TRBJ2-7	TGTGCCAGCAGTTCCAGGGGACAAGCCGAGCAGTACTTC	CASSSRGQAEQYF
.	TRBD1	TRBV6-5	TRBJ1-4	TGTGCCAGCAGAAACGGACAGGGGGTATTTGAAGAACTGTTTTTT	CASRNGQGVFEELFF
.	TRBD2	TRBV30	TRBJ2-5	TGTGCCTGGCGCCTTAGCGGGGGGACAGGGACCCAGTACTTC	CAWRLSGGTGTQYF
few	TRBD1	TRBV10-3	TRBJ2-1	TGTGCCATCAGTGAGGCGACAGGGGGGTACAATGAGCAGTTCTTC	CAISEATGGYNEQFF
few	.	TRBV4-2	TRBJ2-6	TGTGCCAGCAGCCAACTGGGCTCTGGGGCCAACGTCCTGACTTTC	CASSQLGSGANVLTF
.	.	TRBV30	TRBJ2-7	TGTGCCTGGAGTGAGAAGAACAGCCCGGTGGACGAGCAGTACTTC	CAWSEKNSPVDEQYF
.	.	TRBV30	TRBJ1-1	TGTGCCTGGAGTGTAGGGTTGACTGAAGCTTTCTTT	CAWSVGLTEAFF
.	TRBD1	TRBV9	TRBJ1-2	TGTGCCAGCAGCGTAGTCCCTACAGGGGGCGATGGCTACACCTTC	CASSVVPTGGDGYTF
once	.	TRBV5-1	TRBJ2-5	TGCGCCAGCAGCTTGGAGGCCGTAGGGACCCAGTACTTC	CASSLEAVGTQYF
.	.	TRBV19	TRBJ2-5	TGTGCCAGCCCCAGGGGAAAGAGAGCCCAGTACTTC	CASPRGKRAQYF
.	.	TRBV27	TRBJ2-6	TGTGCCAGCAGTTCTCACGGTCTCTCTGGGGCCAACGTCCTGACTTTC	CASSSHGLSGANVLTF
once	.	TRBV7-8	TRBJ1-2	TGTGCCAGCAGCCCCTGGGGCAGTGGGGGTAACTATGGCTACACCTTC	CASSPWGSGGNYGYTF
once	TRBD2	TRBV6-5	TRBJ2-5	TGTGCCAGCAGTTACTCGGGGACTACCCAAGAGACCCAGTACTTC	CASSYSGTTQETQYF
.	.	TRBV5-1	TRBJ2-5	TGCGCCAGCAGCCAGGACAACAGGGCCCAAGAGACCCAGTACTTC	CASSQDNRAQETQYF
.	.	TRBV30	TRBJ1-6	TGTGCCTGGAACAGGGCCAATTCACCCCTCCACTTT	CAWNRANSPLHF
few	.	TRBV20-1	TRBJ2-1	TGCAGTGCTAGGGCCGGGGAGTTCTTC	CSARAGEFF
.	TRBD1	TRBV2	TRBJ2-2	TGTGCCAGCAGCGAGGACAGGGTCGGGGAGCTGTTTTTT	CASSEDRVGELFF
.	.	TRBV11-2	TRBJ1-1	TGTGCCAGCAGCCCCACGCCGACAGGAACAATGAACACTGAAGCTTTCTTT	CASSPTPTGTMNTEAFF
few	TRBD2	TRBV7-2	TRBJ2-2	TGTGCCAGCAGCGAGACTAGCGGGGGGAGCGTCGGGGAGCTGTTTTTT	CASSETSGGSVGELFF
once	.	TRBV9	TRBJ1-1	TGTGCCAGCAGCGCACAGGGTGAGAACACTGAAGCTTTCTTT	CASSAQGENTEAFF
.	.	TRBV29-1	TRBJ2-7	TGCAGCGTTGAAGAGCCCGGGACCGCACCTTACGAGCAGTACTTC	CSVEEPGTAPYEQYF
medium-sized	.	TRBV7-9	TRBJ2-1	TGTGCCAGCAGCTTAGTTGGAGCACAACAGTTCTTC	CASSLVGAQQFF
few	TRBD1	TRBV5-1	TRBJ2-7	TGCGCCAGCAGCTTGGGGACAGGAGGATACGAGCAGTACTTC	CASSLGTGGYEQYF
.	TRBD2	TRBV5-1	TRBJ2-7	TGCGCCAGCCGGGGCCTAGCGGGTTCCTACGAGCAGTACTTC	CASRGLAGSYEQYF
.	.	TRBV15	TRBJ2-7	TGTGCCACCAGCAGAGTGGTGGGGGCAGGGGAATCCTACGAGCAGTACTTC	CATSRVVGAGESYEQYF
.	.	TRBV5-6	TRBJ1-1	TGTGCCAGCAGCTTGGTGGTTGCAGCCACTGAAGCTTTCTTT	CASSLVVAATEAFF
.	.	TRBV25-1	TRBJ2-4	TGTGCCAGCAGTGACAGCTTAGCCAAAAACATTCAGTACTTC	CASSDSLAKNIQYF
.	.	TRBV4-1	TRBJ2-2	TGCGCCAGCAGCCGAGAGAGGCTCCTGAACACCGGGGAGCTGTTTTTT	CASSRERLLNTGELFF
.	TRBD2	TRBV6-5	TRBJ2-1	TGTGCCAGCAGTAGACTAGCGGGGAATGAGCAGTTCTTC	CASSRLAGNEQFF
.	TRBD1	TRBV5-1	TRBJ2-2	TGCGCCAGCAGCCGAGGACAGGGGCACACCGGGGAGCTGTTTTTT	CASSRGQGHTGELFF
.	.	TRBV15	TRBJ1-1	TGTGCCACCAGCAGAGCTTCGGGCCTTGGGAACACTGAAGCTTTCTTT	CATSRASGLGNTEAFF
once	TRBD1	TRBV29-1	TRBJ2-3	TGCAGCGCCAGGGACAGATACACAGATACGCAGTATTTT	CSARDRYTDTQYF
.	.	TRBV25-1	TRBJ2-1	TGTGCCAGCAGCGCCAGGGGCGGTGAGCAGTTCTTC	CASSARGGEQFF
.	.	TRBV30	TRBJ2-4	TGTGCCCTAAAGAGGATTGACAAAAACATTCAGTACTTC	CALKRIDKNIQYF
.	TRBD2	TRBV5-1	TRBJ2-1	TGCGCCAGCAGCTTGGGACTAGCGAGGGGAAGTGAGCAGTTCTTC	CASSLGLARGSEQFF
few	TRBD1	TRBV15	TRBJ1-4	TGTGCCACCAGCAAGGGGACAGAATCAAGGAAACTGTTTTTT	CATSKGTESRKLFF
.	TRBD1	TRBV4-2	TRBJ2-1	TGTGCCAGCAGCCTGGGACAGGGGATTGAGCAGTTCTTC	CASSLGQGIEQFF